The 3 T cell receptor beta chains below all came from one sample that was sequenced in a study of T cells after posttransplantation cyclophosphamide. Busulfan-fludarabine conditioning, marrow transplant, and cyclophosphamide on days +3 and +4 were administered. Produced via immunoSEQ multiplex PCR; TCRdb's table is partial and in-frame only. Among 23,000 or so clones, roughly nine tenths were seen once, and the ten largest hold 12%. This material consisted of PBMCs, taken after allogeneic stem cell transplant with posttransplant cyclophosphamide. These receptors all stem from a female patient aged 25-40 years who received an allogeneic stem cell transplant from an unrelated donor, was CMV-positive, and had no GVHD. Some T cells may have come from the graft donor.

For the CDR3, the DNA is TGTGCCAGCAGTGAAGCGGGGGGAACATTAAAGTACTTC. Translating it yields CASSEAGGTLKYF. The rearrangement links TRBV6-1 to TRBJ2-7, with D perhaps TRBD2 (6 bases). With 0 bases removed from V and 11 bases from J, the gap between germline ends came to 14 bases. CDR1 and CDR2 (germline): MNHNS, SASEGT. The CDR3 length is 13 residues.

This clone was seen just once. This chain joins TRBV7-2 and TRBJ1-1; D not resolved. This CDR3 is built from 14 residues. The germline CDR1 and CDR2 sequences are SGHTA and FQGNSA. The V gene lost 1 base and the J gene lost 3 bases, with 9 bases spanning the gap. CDR3 loop: CASSLGVRYTEAFF. The CDR3 DNA is TGTGCCAGCAGCTTAGGGGTGAGGTACACTGAAGCTTTCTTT.

This clone was seen only once. The chain links TRBV12-5 to TRBJ2-7; 7 bases are a match to TRBD2. V shed 3 bases and J 0 bases; nucleotides not matched to a gene: 2. From germline, CDR1 is LGHNT and CDR2 FRNRAP. CDR3 length: 14 amino acids. CDR3 sequence (DNA): TGTGCTAGTGGTTTCAGCGGGGCCTCCTACGAGCAGTACTTC. Translated: CASGFSGASYEQYF.